This TCR beta chain originates from a study of T cell repertoires in cytomegalovirus infection. TCRdb used MiXCR to reprocess the reads, holding one entry per CDR3 protein. The sample records 310,000 or so distinct CDR3 sequences, 20% to 25% being singletons. Whole-study findings and limits: In two of eight donors, the top clonotype was HLA-C-restricted CMV-specific.

About this clonotype itself: The antigen remains unidentified.

The CDR3 length is 13 residues. V lost 7 bases, J lost 5 bases, and 11 bases lay in between. Germline V gene data show CDR1 as SNHLY and CDR2 as FYNNEI. This clonotype originated in a human donor in good health (CMV status not recorded). Some clones in this sample may be carry-over from other donors' samples. The specimen was cultured PBMCs, collected from culture after CMV antigen stimulation. The rearrangement joins TRBV2 to TRBJ1-4, with D possibly being TRBD1 (5 bases). The CDR3 sequence: CASNEGYNEKLFF. In DNA, the CDR3 is TGTGCCAGCAATGAGGGGTACAATGAAAAACTGTTTTTT.